One sample yielded the 30 T cell receptor beta chains listed below, sequenced in a study of blood T cell repertoires in COVID-19. Generated by immunoSEQ multiplex PCR, the TCRdb table keeps only in-frame clones and is missing some. The sample consists of about 480,000 clones, roughly 90% of them appearing once. Input material: PBMCs or T cells enriched from blood (not recorded which). Source of these receptors: a woman in her thirties or forties who had recovered from COVID-19.

J is TRBJ1-1 and V is TRBV12-3 or TRBV12-4; 7 positions match TRBD1. V was clipped by 4 bases and J by 5 bases; unmatched bases: 1. The CDR3 extends over 12 amino acids. The CDR3 DNA sequence: TGTGCCAGCAGTTCAGGGGGGACTGAAGCTTTCTTT. Translating gives CASSSGGTEAFF.

CDR3 in DNA: TGTGCCAGTACCGGACAGGGAGTTTTGTATAGCAATCAGCCCCAGCATTTT. This gives the protein CASTGQGVLYSNQPQHF. The rearrangement joins TRBV19 to TRBJ1-5; 8 nucleotides agree with TRBD1. The length of the CDR3 is 17 residues. V lost 7 bases, J lost 0 bases, and 11 bases stayed unmatched. Germline V gene lookup returns CDR1 LNHDA and CDR2 SQIVND (reference sequence).

The chain uses TRBV4-3 and TRBJ2-7, with 12 positions matching TRBD2. The CDR3 has 19 residues. The V segment lost 1 base and the J segment 2 bases; nucleotides outside the gene matches: 12. Germline assignment: CDR1 LGHNA and CDR2 YSLEER. The CDR3 DNA follows: TGCGCCAGCAGCCAAGTTTCTAGCGGGAGGGCCGCGGGGCCCTACGAGCAGTACTTC. Translated: CASSQVSSGRAAGPYEQYF.

This chain links TRBV6-2 or TRBV6-3 with TRBJ2-1; D perhaps matches TRBD2 (5 bases). CDR3 length equals 15 residues. Trimming pared 0 bases from V and 7 bases from J, leaving 13 bases between. Germline lookup yields CDR1 MNHEY and CDR2 SVGEGT. Written as DNA, the CDR3 is TGTGCCAGCAGTTACTCAACCGGGATGGGGAATGAGCAGTTCTTC. Translating it yields CASSYSTGMGNEQFF.

CDR3 region: CASSPPGLAGETQYF. Here the CDR3 DNA reads TGTGCCAGCAGCCCACCGGGACTAGCGGGGGAGACCCAGTACTTC. The rearrangement joins TRBV4-2 to TRBJ2-5; 13 nucleotides align to TRBD2. In germline, CDR1 is LGHNA, CDR2 YNFKEQ. The CDR3 has 15 amino acids. Trimming at V came to 4 bases and at J to 5 bases, leaving 4 bases not matched to a gene.

The chain links TRBV25-1 to TRBJ1-4; TRBD1 matches 7 bases. V gave up 3 bases and J gave up 9 bases; unmatched junction bases: 13. The CDR3 contains 16 residues. The germline V gene encodes CDR1 MGHDK and CDR2 SYGVNS. CDR3 DNA: TGTGCCAGCAGTGAGGCATGGACAGGTCAAGGGCAAAAACTGTTTTTT. This sequence encodes CASSEAWTGQGQKLFF.

The chain carries TRBV7-9 and TRBJ2-7; D might be TRBD1 (6 bases). The CDR3 loop spans 17 amino acids. V lost 2 bases and J lost 0, with 17 bases in between. Germline CDR1 SEHNR, CDR2 FQNEAQ (reference sequence). CDR3: CASSLSTGFPSSYEQYF. The CDR3 nucleotides are TGTGCCAGCAGCTTAAGTACAGGGTTTCCAAGCTCCTACGAGCAGTACTTC.

A note on this clone: Other nucleotide sequences in the sample specify the same CDR3. The chain links TRBV7-8 to TRBJ2-1, with 12 bases matching TRBD2. After removal of 5 bases from V and 0 bases from J, the junction contained 5 bases not matched to a gene. CDR1 and CDR2 (germline): SGHVS, FQNEAQ. The CDR3 runs to 17 residues. In DNA, the CDR3 is TGTGCCAGCAGCCCGGGACTAGCGGGTAGCTCCTACAATGAGCAGTTCTTC. Translation gives CASSPGLAGSSYNEQFF.

The chain couples TRBV7-9 to TRBJ2-3; 10 bases line up with TRBD2. The CDR3 length is 19 residues. The J segment lost 3 bases and the V segment lost 1 base, leaving 13 bases of the junction unmatched. Germline V gene sequence: CDR1 SEHNR, CDR2 FQNEAQ (reference sequence). As DNA, the CDR3 is TGTGCCAGCAGCTTAGGAGTAGGAGGGCTAGCGGGAGTGACAGATACGCAGTATTTT. Protein product: CASSLGVGGLAGVTDTQYF.

This chain uses TRBV18 with TRBJ2-1; no definite D call. Germline V CDR1 and CDR2: KGHSH, LQKENI. The V and J ends lost 3 bases and 1 base respectively, with 10 bases between them. The CDR3 runs to 15 residues. CDR3 sequence reads: CASSPSGFSYNEQFF. The CDR3 nucleotides read TGTGCCAGCTCACCTTCCGGGTTTTCCTACAATGAGCAGTTCTTC.

This sequence joins TRBV29-1 and TRBJ1-1; 8 nucleotides line up with TRBD1. Germline trimming cut 4 bases from V and 3 bases from J; bases unmatched to any gene: 7. The CDR3 consists of 14 residues. Germline V gene lookup returns CDR1 SQVTM and CDR2 ANQGSEA. The CDR3 DNA follows: TGCAGCGTTGCTAAGGACAGGGTTGACACTGAAGCTTTCTTT. Its protein is CSVAKDRVDTEAFF.

This clone was seen a few times. The sample holds other DNA sequences that translate to the same CDR3. This chain links TRBV7-2 with TRBJ2-3, with TRBD2 identical over 10 bases. The CDR3 spans 14 residues. Germline V CDR1 and CDR2: SGHTA, FQGNSA. Unmatched junction bases numbered 0, after V lost 1 base and J lost 5 bases. CDR3 in DNA: TGTGCCAGCAGCTTAGGACTAGCGGGAGATACGCAGTATTTT. This sequence encodes CASSLGLAGDTQYF.

This chain links TRBV5-8 with TRBJ1-4, with no clear D. Germline CDR1 and CDR2: SGHTS and YDEGEE. CDR3 length: 15 amino acids. With 0 bases removed from V and 8 bases from J, the gap between germline ends came to 14 bases. CDR3 in amino acids: CASSLGGPAGEKLFF. For the CDR3, the DNA is TGTGCCAGCAGCTTGGGAGGGCCCGCGGGGGAAAAACTGTTTTTT.

The chain combines TRBV6-6 with TRBJ1-5; 8 nucleotides line up with TRBD1. The CDR3 loop spans 15 amino acids. CDR1 and CDR2 (germline): MNHNY, SVGAGI (reference sequence). J gave up 4 bases and V 8 bases, and 10 bases lay outside the gene matches. The CDR3 coding sequence is TGTGCCAGCTACGGCGGACAGGGCGTTAATCAGCCCCAGCATTTT. This translates into CASYGGQGVNQPQHF.

V is TRBV7-8 and J is TRBJ2-2; 13 nucleotides agree with TRBD2. The V segment lost 10 bases and the J segment 5 bases; nucleotides outside the gene matches: 16. The germline V gene has CDR1 SGHVS and CDR2 FQNEAQ. The CDR3 covers 18 residues. In DNA, the CDR3 is TGTGCCACTCCACGTAGGACTAGCGGGAGTGGAGGGACCGGGGAGCTGTTTTTT. Its translation is CATPRRTSGSGGTGELFF.

Here the CDR3 DNA reads TGTGCCAGTAGTCTCAGAGGAGTAGCGGGAACCTTTAGGAGCTCCTACAATGAGCAGTTCTTC. Its protein is CASSLRGVAGTFRSSYNEQFF. The V gene is TRBV19, the J gene TRBJ2-1; 8 bases are shared with TRBD2. V dropped 5 bases and J dropped 0; count of bases not matched to a gene: 21. This CDR3 has 21 residues. Germline CDR1 is LNHDA and CDR2 is SQIVND (reference sequence).

This sequence joins TRBV6-2 or TRBV6-3 and TRBJ2-1; D gene ambiguous. CDR3 length equals 12 residues. The V gene's germline CDR1 is MNHEY and CDR2 SVGEGT. Trimming removed 4 bases from V and 7 bases from J, with 8 bases in between. The CDR3 spells CASSLPRNEQFF. In DNA form, the CDR3 reads TGTGCCAGCAGTTTACCCCGGAATGAGCAGTTCTTC.

J is TRBJ1-5 and V is TRBV2, with 7 bases aligning to TRBD1. The length of the CDR3 is 15 residues. V dropped 6 bases and J dropped 3; count of bases not matched to a gene: 8. Germline V gives CDR1 SNHLY, CDR2 FYNNEI. The CDR3 DNA reads as TGTGCCAGCAGCGTTGACAGGGAGATCAATCAGCCCCAGCATTTT. This codes for CASSVDREINQPQHF.

V gene TRBV9 combines with J gene TRBJ2-2; 7 positions agree with TRBD2. CDR3 size: 17 residues. With V trimmed by 0 bases and J by 1 base, 6 bases remained unmatched. Germline lookup yields CDR1 SGDLS and CDR2 YYNGEE. In nucleotides, the CDR3 is TGTGCCAGCAGCGTAGACTCGGGCGGGAGGAACACCGGGGAGCTGTTTTTT. Its protein is CASSVDSGGRNTGELFF.

The chain has TRBV11-3 and TRBJ2-3; D remains unclear. V was pared by 6 bases and J by 1 base, with 5 bases between. Germline CDR1 SGHNT, CDR2 YENEEA. The CDR3 is 12 amino acids. The CDR3 DNA reads as TGTGCCAGCAGAGGAGGCACAGATACGCAGTATTTT. Translated: CASRGGTDTQYF.

The rearrangement links TRBV19 to TRBJ2-1; TRBD1 agrees at 8 bases. The CDR3 has 15 amino acids. Germline V gene sequence: CDR1 LNHDA, CDR2 SQIVND (reference sequence). The trim removed 7 bases at V and 8 bases at J, leaving 13 bases unmatched. In nucleotides, the CDR3 is TGTGCCAGTACGAAGATAGGACAGGGAATCTATGAGCAGTTCTTC. This gives the protein CASTKIGQGIYEQFF.

This clone showed up just once. The chain couples TRBV14 to TRBJ1-2; D may be TRBD1 (5 bases). Germline CDR1 SGHDN, CDR2 FVKESK. Trimming pared 2 bases from V and 5 bases from J, leaving 18 bases between. The CDR3 is 16 residues long. CDR3 nucleotides: TGTGCCAGCAGCCAATCGACAAGGGGTGGGCCTTATGGCTACACCTTC. Translation gives CASSQSTRGGPYGYTF.

This clone showed up just once. The chain joins TRBV3-1 (or the pseudogene TRBV3-2) to TRBJ1-1; no clear D gene. Per germline, CDR1 LGHDT and CDR2 YNNKEL (reference sequence). V was shortened by 4 bases and J by 0 bases, with 6 bases between the two germline ends. The CDR3 is 13 residues long. Here the CDR3 reads CASSPQVNTEAFF. CDR3 in DNA: TGTGCCAGCAGCCCGCAGGTGAACACTGAAGCTTTCTTT.

This rearrangement joins TRBV29-1 to TRBJ1-1, with D unclear. The CDR3 is 12 amino acids. V gave up 4 bases and J gave up 1 base, with 7 bases separating them. CDR1 and CDR2 (germline): SQVTM, ANQGSEA. CDR3 loop: CSVVRRNTEAFF. CDR3 DNA: TGCAGCGTTGTAAGGAGGAACACTGAAGCTTTCTTT.

The V gene is TRBV13, the J gene TRBJ1-1; 7 bases are a match to TRBD1. This CDR3 has 14 amino acids. Germline V gene lookup returns CDR1 PRHDT and CDR2 FYEKMQ (reference sequence). After removal of 1 base from V and 5 bases from J, the junction contained 4 bases not matched to a gene. CDR3 bases: TGTGCCAGCAGCTTAGTGTCAGGGGGAACTGAAGCTTTCTTT. Residues: CASSLVSGGTEAFF.

The rearrangement links TRBV24-1 to TRBJ1-5; possible D gene TRBD1, 5 bases. V was pared by 8 bases and J by 4 bases, with 14 bases between. CDR1 is KGHDR and CDR2 is SFDVKD in the germline V gene. CDR3 length: 14 amino acids. The DNA for the CDR3 is TGTGCCACCACCTTCCGGGGGAGAAATCAGCCCCAGCATTTT. It encodes CATTFRGRNQPQHF.

The chain employs TRBV29-1 and TRBJ2-2, with D uncertain. This CDR3 region has 13 residues. Trimming removed 5 bases at V and 3 bases at J, with 10 bases between. CDR1 and CDR2 from the germline V gene are SQVTM and ANQGSEA. In DNA, the CDR3 is TGCAGCGTTCATGAGACTCACACCGGGGAGCTGTTTTTT. Translated: CSVHETHTGELFF.

The rearrangement joins TRBV11-2 to TRBJ1-3; D is undetermined. This CDR3 comprises 13 residues. CDR1 SGHAT and CDR2 FQNNGV come from the germline V gene. The V gene lost 5 bases and the J gene lost 0 bases, with 5 bases spanning the gap. The CDR3, as DNA: TGTGCCAGCAGCGGGAGCTCTGGAAACACCATATATTTT. This translates into CASSGSSGNTIYF.

This clone appeared once. The chain employs TRBV28 and TRBJ1-1; D is perhaps TRBD1 (5 bases). Germline CDR1 and CDR2: MDHEN and SYDVKM. Deletions cut 8 bases from V and 0 bases from J, with 13 bases between. CDR3 length: 14 amino acids. The CDR3 is CASATDSLNTEAFF. Written as DNA, the CDR3 is TGTGCCAGCGCCACCGACAGTTTGAACACTGAAGCTTTCTTT.

CDR3 sequence reads: CASSRDYQGARGYTF. CDR3 coding DNA: TGTGCCAGCAGTCGCGACTACCAGGGGGCGAGGGGCTACACCTTC. This rearrangement joins TRBV27 to TRBJ1-2; 8 nucleotides line up with TRBD1. This CDR3 is built from 15 residues. Trimming took 5 bases from V and 8 from J; bases not matched to a gene: 13. Germline V CDR1 and CDR2: MNHEY, SMNVEV (reference sequence).